The source of this TCR beta chain is a study of OX40 agonist ivuxolimab in advanced cancers. Study context: Patients treated during dose escalation were battling hepatocellular carcinoma, melanoma, renal cell or head and neck cancer.

Looked up from germline, CDR1 is SGHAT and CDR2 is FQNNGV. Between the trimmed V and J ends, which lost 1 base and 5 bases, there was a span of 12 bases. The CDR3 is 14 amino acids. Profiled with immunoSEQ multiplex PCR; TCRdb holds only in-frame clones, not every one. The sample consists of around 72,000 clones, roughly 84% of them appearing once. This sequence joins TRBV11-2 and TRBJ2-7; TRBD1 is a possible D gene (6 bases). The receptor was derived from an adult with an advanced solid tumor such as melanoma, head and neck, liver or kidney cancer. The specimen was CD4+ or CD8+ T cells sorted from blood, collected in a trial of the OX40 agonist ivuxolimab. The CDR3 coding sequence is TGTGCCAGCAGCTTAGGGGCAGGGGTCCACGAGCAGTACTTC. This codes for CASSLGAGVHEQYF. The whole variable domain, remainder taken from reference TRBV11-2 and TRBJ2-7, is EAGVAQSPRYKIIEKRQSVAFWCNPISGHATLYWYQQILGQGPKLLIQFQNNGVVDDSQLPKDRFSAERLKGVDSTLKIQPAKLEDSAVYLCASSLGAGVHEQYFGPGTRLTVT.